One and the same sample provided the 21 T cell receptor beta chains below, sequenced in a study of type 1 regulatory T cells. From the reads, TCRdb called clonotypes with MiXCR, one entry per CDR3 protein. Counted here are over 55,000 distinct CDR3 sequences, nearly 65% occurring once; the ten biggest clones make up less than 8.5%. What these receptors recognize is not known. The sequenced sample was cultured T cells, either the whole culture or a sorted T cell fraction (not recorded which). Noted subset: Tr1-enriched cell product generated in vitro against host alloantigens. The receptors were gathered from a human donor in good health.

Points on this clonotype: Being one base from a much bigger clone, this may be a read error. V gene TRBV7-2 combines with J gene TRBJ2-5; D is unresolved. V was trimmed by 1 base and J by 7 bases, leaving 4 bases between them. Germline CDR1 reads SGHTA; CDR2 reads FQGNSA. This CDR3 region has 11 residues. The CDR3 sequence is CASSLEATQYF. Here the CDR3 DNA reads TGTGCCAGCAGCTTAGAGGCGACCCAGTACTTC.

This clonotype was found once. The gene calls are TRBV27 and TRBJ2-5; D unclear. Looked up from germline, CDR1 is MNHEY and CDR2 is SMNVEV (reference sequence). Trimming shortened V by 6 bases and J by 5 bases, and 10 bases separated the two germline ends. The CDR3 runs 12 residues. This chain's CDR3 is CASRASGETQYF. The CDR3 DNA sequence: TGTGCCAGCAGGGCCTCCGGGGAGACCCAGTACTTC.

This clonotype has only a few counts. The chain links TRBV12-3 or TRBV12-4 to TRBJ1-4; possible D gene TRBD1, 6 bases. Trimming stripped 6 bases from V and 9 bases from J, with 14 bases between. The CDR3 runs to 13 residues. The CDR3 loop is CASRVDSGKKLFF. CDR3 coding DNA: TGTGCCAGCAGAGTGGACAGCGGAAAAAAACTGTTTTTT.

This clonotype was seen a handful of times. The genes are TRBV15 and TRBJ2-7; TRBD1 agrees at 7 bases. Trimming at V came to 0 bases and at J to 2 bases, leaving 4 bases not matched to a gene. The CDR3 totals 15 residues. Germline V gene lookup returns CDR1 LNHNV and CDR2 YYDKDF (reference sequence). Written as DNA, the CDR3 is TGTGCCACCAGCAGAGACCACAGGGGCACCTACGAGCAGTACTTC. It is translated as CATSRDHRGTYEQYF. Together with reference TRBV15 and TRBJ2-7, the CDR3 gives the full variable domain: DAMVIQNPRYQVTQFGKPVTLSCSQTLNHNVMYWYQQKSSQAPKLLFHYYDKDFNNEADTPDNFQSRRPNTSFCFLDIRSPGLGDTAMYLCATSRDHRGTYEQYFGPGTRLTVT.

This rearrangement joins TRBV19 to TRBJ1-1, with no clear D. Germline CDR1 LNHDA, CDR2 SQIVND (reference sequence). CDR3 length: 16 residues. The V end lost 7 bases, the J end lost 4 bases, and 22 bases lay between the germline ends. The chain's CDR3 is CASTDKPPGRTTEAFF. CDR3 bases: TGTGCCAGTACCGATAAACCCCCAGGTCGGACCACTGAAGCTTTCTTT.

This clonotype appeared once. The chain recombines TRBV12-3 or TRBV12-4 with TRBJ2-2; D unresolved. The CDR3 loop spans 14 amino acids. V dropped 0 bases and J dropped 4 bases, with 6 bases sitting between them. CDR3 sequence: CASSLARSTGELFF. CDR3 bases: TGTGCCAGCAGTTTAGCCCGGAGCACCGGGGAGCTGTTTTTT.

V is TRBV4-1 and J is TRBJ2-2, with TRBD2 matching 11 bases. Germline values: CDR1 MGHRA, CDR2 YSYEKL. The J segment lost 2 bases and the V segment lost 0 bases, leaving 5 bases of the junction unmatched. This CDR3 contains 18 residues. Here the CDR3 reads CASSQDYGLAGNTGELFF. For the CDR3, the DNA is TGCGCCAGCAGCCAAGACTACGGACTAGCGGGTAACACCGGGGAGCTGTTTTTT.

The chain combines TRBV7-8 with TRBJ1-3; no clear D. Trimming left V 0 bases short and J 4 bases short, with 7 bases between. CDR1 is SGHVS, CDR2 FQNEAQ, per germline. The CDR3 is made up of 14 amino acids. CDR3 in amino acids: CASSLAGLGNTIYF. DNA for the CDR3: TGTGCCAGCAGCTTAGCAGGGTTAGGAAACACCATATATTTT.

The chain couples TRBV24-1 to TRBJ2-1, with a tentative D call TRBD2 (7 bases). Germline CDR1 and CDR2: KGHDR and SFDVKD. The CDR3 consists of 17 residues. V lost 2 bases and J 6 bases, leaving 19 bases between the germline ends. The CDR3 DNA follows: TGTGCCACCAGTGATTCCCCTGCGGGGGCCCCGGGCAATGAGCAGTTCTTC. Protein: CATSDSPAGAPGNEQFF.

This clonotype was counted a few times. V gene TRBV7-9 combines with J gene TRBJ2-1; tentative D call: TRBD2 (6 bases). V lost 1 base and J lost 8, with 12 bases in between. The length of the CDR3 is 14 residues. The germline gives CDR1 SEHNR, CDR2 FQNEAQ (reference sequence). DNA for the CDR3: TGTGCCAGCAGCTTAGGTCTAGCGACAGATGAGCAGTTCTTC. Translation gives CASSLGLATDEQFF.

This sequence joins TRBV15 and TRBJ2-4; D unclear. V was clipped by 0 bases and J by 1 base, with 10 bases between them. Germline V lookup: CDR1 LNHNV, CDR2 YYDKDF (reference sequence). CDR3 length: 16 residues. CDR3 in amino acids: CATSRDFGQAKNIQYF. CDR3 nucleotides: TGTGCCACCAGCAGAGATTTCGGGCAGGCCAAAAACATTCAGTACTTC.

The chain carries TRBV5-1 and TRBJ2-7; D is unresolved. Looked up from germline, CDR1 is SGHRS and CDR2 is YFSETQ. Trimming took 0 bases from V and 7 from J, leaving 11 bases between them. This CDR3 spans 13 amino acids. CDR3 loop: CASSLVSGSEQYF. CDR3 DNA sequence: TGCGCCAGCAGCTTGGTGTCTGGGTCGGAGCAGTACTTC.

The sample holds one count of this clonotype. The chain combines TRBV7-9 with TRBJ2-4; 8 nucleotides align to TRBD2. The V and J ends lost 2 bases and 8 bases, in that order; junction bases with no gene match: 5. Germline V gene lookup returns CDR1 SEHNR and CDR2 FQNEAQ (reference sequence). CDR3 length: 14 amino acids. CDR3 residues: CASSLQGREDIQYF. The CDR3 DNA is TGTGCCAGCAGCTTACAGGGGCGGGAGGACATTCAGTACTTC.

In DNA, the CDR3 is TGTGCCAGCAGTTTGGGGGGAGGGCGTGAGACCCAGTACTTC. Its translation is CASSLGGGRETQYF. The V call is TRBV28, the J call TRBJ2-5; 7 nucleotides match TRBD2. This CDR3 region has 14 residues. Per germline, CDR1 MDHEN and CDR2 SYDVKM. Trimming at V came to 3 bases and at J to 5 bases, leaving 6 bases not matched to a gene.

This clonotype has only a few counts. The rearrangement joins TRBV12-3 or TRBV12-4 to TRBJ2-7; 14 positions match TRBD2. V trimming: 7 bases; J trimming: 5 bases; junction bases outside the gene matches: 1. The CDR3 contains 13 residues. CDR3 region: CASKGLAGDEQYF. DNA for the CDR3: TGTGCCAGCAAGGGACTAGCGGGAGACGAGCAGTACTTC.

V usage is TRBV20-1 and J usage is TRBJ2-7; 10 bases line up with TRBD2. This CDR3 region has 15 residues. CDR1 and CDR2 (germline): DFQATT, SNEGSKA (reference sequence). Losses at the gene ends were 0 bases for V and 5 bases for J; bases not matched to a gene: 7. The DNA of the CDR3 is TGCAGTGCTAGAGACGTTAGCGGGAGGATCAACGAGCAGTACTTC. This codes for CSARDVSGRINEQYF.

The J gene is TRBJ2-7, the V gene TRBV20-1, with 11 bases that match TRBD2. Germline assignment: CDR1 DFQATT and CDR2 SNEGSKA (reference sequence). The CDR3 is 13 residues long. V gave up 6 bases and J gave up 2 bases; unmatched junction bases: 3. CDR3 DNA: TGCAGTGCACTTAGCGGGAGGGCCTACGAGCAGTACTTC. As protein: CSALSGRAYEQYF.

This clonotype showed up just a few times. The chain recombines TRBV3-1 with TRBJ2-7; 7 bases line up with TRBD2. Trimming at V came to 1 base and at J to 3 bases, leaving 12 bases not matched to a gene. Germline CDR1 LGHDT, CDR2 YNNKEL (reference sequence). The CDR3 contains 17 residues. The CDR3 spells CASSQVLTSARLYEQYF. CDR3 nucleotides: TGTGCCAGCAGCCAAGTCTTAACTAGCGCACGCCTCTACGAGCAGTACTTC.

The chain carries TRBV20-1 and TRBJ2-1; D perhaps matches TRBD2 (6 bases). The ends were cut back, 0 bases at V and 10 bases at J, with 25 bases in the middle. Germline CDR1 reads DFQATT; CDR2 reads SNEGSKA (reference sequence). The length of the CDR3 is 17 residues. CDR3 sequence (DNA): TGCAGTGCTAGAGATCGGCGGGCCAGTGGAGGGGAAAGAGAGCAGTTCTTC. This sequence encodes CSARDRRASGGEREQFF.

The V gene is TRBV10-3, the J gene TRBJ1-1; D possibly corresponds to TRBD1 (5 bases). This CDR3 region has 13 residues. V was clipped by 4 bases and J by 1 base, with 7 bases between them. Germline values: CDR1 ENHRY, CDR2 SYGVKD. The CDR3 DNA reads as TGTGCCATCAGTGGGACATCGAACACTGAAGCTTTCTTT. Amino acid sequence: CAISGTSNTEAFF.

This chain's CDR3 is CASSVQGYEQFF. DNA for the CDR3: TGTGCCAGCAGCGTACAGGGTTACGAGCAGTTCTTC. This rearrangement joins TRBV9 to TRBJ2-1; D is perhaps TRBD1 (5 bases). Germline V gene sequence: CDR1 SGDLS, CDR2 YYNGEE. Trimming shortened V by 1 base and J by 10 bases, and 9 bases separated the two germline ends. The CDR3 is 12 amino acids. The complete variable domain, with remaining parts taken from reference TRBV9 and TRBJ2-1, reads DSGVTQTPKHLITATGQRVTLRCSPRSGDLSVYWYQQSLDQGLQFLIQYYNGEERAKGNILERFSAQQFPDLHSELNLSSLELGDSALYFCASSVQGYEQFFGPGTRLTVL.